This TCR beta chain originates from a study of memory CD4+ T cells and cytomegalovirus serostatus. Regarding the study as a whole: The CMV-associated TCR signature appears largely within the CD4+ memory repertoire.

About this clone itself: Its antigen is undetermined.

The CDR3 is 11 amino acids. V was trimmed by 3 bases and J by 10 bases, leaving 12 bases between them. CDR1 DFQATT and CDR2 SNEGSKA come from the germline V gene (reference sequence). Single viable CD3+CD4+CD8-CD45RO+ cells were sorted as the memory CD4+ T cells. TCRdb's table, derived via immunoSEQ multiplex PCR, lists solely in-frame clones and lacks some. The repertoire holds about 46,000 clones, with 60% to 80% as singletons. Input material: memory CD4+ T cells from blood. V and J are TRBV20-1 and TRBJ1-1; D is possibly TRBD1 (6 bases). This TCR was sampled from an adult in good health and CMV-seronegative. CDR3 region: CSASSPGVAFF. DNA of the CDR3: TGCAGTGCTAGTTCTCCAGGGGTAGCTTTCTTT.